This is a list of T cell receptor beta chains from one sample in a study of blood T cell repertoires in COVID-19. The assay was immunoSEQ multiplex PCR, and TCRdb's table has in-frame clones only and misses some. Seen here are under 300,000 clones, approximately 90% observed once, and the top ten hold more than 5%. Sequenced sample: PBMCs or T cells enriched from blood (not recorded which). These receptors came from a woman aged 25 to 39 with acute COVID-19. The CDR3 runs from the conserved cysteine through the conserved F or W. The D gene is left open where the match is weak. Expanded clones are given a class, and other clones once, few, many or no size at all.

size: .
D: TRBD1
J: TRBJ2-1
V: TRBV19
DNA: TGTGCCAGTAGTATAGGGTCGGACAGGGGCTACAATGAGCAGTTCTTC
CDR3: CASSIGSDRGYNEQFF

size: .
D: TRBD1
J: TRBJ2-1
V: TRBV19
DNA: TGTGCCAGTAGTACTTCAGGGGGCCGCAGCTACAATGAGCAGTTCTTC
CDR3: CASSTSGGRSYNEQFF

size: .
D: .
J: TRBJ1-3
V: TRBV27
DNA: TGTGCCAGCACCCTAACCCATTTGGGAAACACCATATATTTT
CDR3: CASTLTHLGNTIYF

size: .
D: TRBD2
J: TRBJ2-3
V: TRBV5-1
DNA: TGCGCCAGCAGCGCCGGGACTAGCTCAGATACGCAGTATTTT
CDR3: CASSAGTSSDTQYF

size: .
D: .
J: TRBJ1-5
V: TRBV24-1
DNA: TGTGCCCCCTGTCCCAGGACAGCCGCTCAAGGGAGCAATCAGCCCCAGCATTTT
CDR3: CAPCPRTAAQGSNQPQHF

size: .
D: .
J: TRBJ1-5
V: TRBV7-2
DNA: TGTGCCAGCAGCTTAGAAGGAGGGAGCCATAGCAATCAGCCCCAGCATTTT
CDR3: CASSLEGGSHSNQPQHF

size: .
D: .
J: TRBJ1-1
V: TRBV28
DNA: TGTGCCAGCTGGGAGACGGAGGGGTTTGCGAACACTGAAGCTTTCTTT
CDR3: CASWETEGFANTEAFF

size: once
D: .
J: TRBJ1-1
V: TRBV20-1
DNA: TGCAGTGCTAGTAAGTCGGTGAACACTGAAGCTTTCTTT
CDR3: CSASKSVNTEAFF

size: once
D: TRBD2
J: TRBJ2-4
V: TRBV2
DNA: TGTGCCACCGCCGGGACTAGCGGGAGAGGGAACATTCAGTACTTC
CDR3: CATAGTSGRGNIQYF

size: .
D: .
J: TRBJ2-2
V: TRBV20-1
DNA: TGCAGTGCTCCTAGAACCGGGGAGCTGTTTTTT
CDR3: CSAPRTGELFF

size: .
D: .
J: TRBJ2-7
V: TRBV10-3
DNA: TGTGCCATCAGTGTTTTACAGGTTGGAACCTACGAGCAGTACTTC
CDR3: CAISVLQVGTYEQYF

size: .
D: TRBD1
J: TRBJ1-4
V: TRBV5-4
DNA: TGTGCCAGCAGCTTGGCGGGACAGGGGATGGAAAAACTGTTTTTT
CDR3: CASSLAGQGMEKLFF

size: .
D: TRBD1
J: TRBJ1-3
V: TRBV18
DNA: TGTGCCAGCTCACCTGGACAGGGGGTAGTGAACACCATATATTTT
CDR3: CASSPGQGVVNTIYF

size: few
D: .
J: TRBJ1-2
V: TRBV9
DNA: TGTGCCAGCAGCCCGGACCCGAGGGGGATGAATGGCTACACCTTC
CDR3: CASSPDPRGMNGYTF

size: few
D: .
J: TRBJ2-2
V: TRBV28
DNA: TGTGCCAGCAGTTTACTACGACAGGACCCCACCGGGGAGCTGTTTTTT
CDR3: CASSLLRQDPTGELFF

size: .
D: TRBD2
J: TRBJ2-1
V: TRBV5-1
DNA: TGCGCCAGCAGCTTCAATAGCGGGGCCTCCTACAATGAGCAGTTCTTC
CDR3: CASSFNSGASYNEQFF

size: .
D: .
J: TRBJ1-1
V: TRBV5-4
DNA: TGTGCCAGCAGCTTGAGGAGCACTGAAGCTTTCTTT
CDR3: CASSLRSTEAFF

size: .
D: .
J: TRBJ1-5
V: TRBV2
DNA: TGTGCCAGCACCTACGGACTATATAGCAATCAGCCCCAGCATTTT
CDR3: CASTYGLYSNQPQHF

size: .
D: TRBD1
J: TRBJ1-1
V: TRBV11-1
DNA: TGTGCCAGCAGCTTAGGACAGGGACGTACGGCTTTCTTT
CDR3: CASSLGQGRTAFF

size: .
D: TRBD1
J: TRBJ1-2
V: TRBV7-8
DNA: TGTGCCAGCGGCCGGACAGGGCTCTATGGCTACACCTTC
CDR3: CASGRTGLYGYTF

size: .
D: TRBD2
J: TRBJ2-7
V: TRBV2
DNA: TGTGCCAGCAGCCCGACTAGCGGGAGCTCCTACGAGCAGTACTTC
CDR3: CASSPTSGSSYEQYF

size: .
D: .
J: TRBJ2-2
V: TRBV12-5
DNA: TGTGCTAGTGCCCTGGACGGGGTAGGGGAGCTGTTTTTT
CDR3: CASALDGVGELFF

size: .
D: .
J: TRBJ1-1
V: TRBV27
DNA: TGTGCCAGCAGTTTAAGTACGTCGGGGGGGTGGGAAGCTTTCTTT
CDR3: CASSLSTSGGWEAFF

size: .
D: TRBD1
J: TRBJ1-5
V: TRBV6-5
DNA: TGTGCCAGCAGCCGGACAGGGGGCGTTCAGCCCCAGCATTTT
CDR3: CASSRTGGVQPQHF

size: .
D: .
J: TRBJ2-7
V: TRBV7-2
DNA: TGTGCCAGCAGCTTAGCTCAGCTAGTCTACGAGCAGTACTTC
CDR3: CASSLAQLVYEQYF

size: .
D: .
J: TRBJ2-7
V: TRBV7-2
DNA: TGTGCCAGCAGCTTGATAGCGGTTTCCTACGAGCAGTACTTC
CDR3: CASSLIAVSYEQYF

size: .
D: TRBD1
J: TRBJ2-1
V: TRBV5-1
DNA: TGCGCCAGCAGCTTGGAGTTGGGACAGATGTACAATGAGCAGTTCTTC
CDR3: CASSLELGQMYNEQFF

size: .
D: .
J: TRBJ2-7
V: TRBV11-2
DNA: TGTGCCAGCAGCTCCTCGAACAGGGCCCTCGAGCAGTACTTC
CDR3: CASSSSNRALEQYF

size: .
D: .
J: TRBJ1-5
V: TRBV6-5
DNA: TGTGCCAGCAGTTACTCGGCAGGCACCGGAGGTCAGCCCCAGCATTTT
CDR3: CASSYSAGTGGQPQHF

size: .
D: .
J: TRBJ1-3
V: TRBV7-8
DNA: TGTGCCAGCAGCTCATTAGGACAGAGCTCTGGAAACACCATATATTTT
CDR3: CASSSLGQSSGNTIYF

size: once
D: .
J: TRBJ2-3
V: TRBV10-3
DNA: TGTGCCATCAGTTTTCGTGTGGGCCCAGATACGCAGTATTTT
CDR3: CAISFRVGPDTQYF

size: .
D: .
J: TRBJ2-7
V: TRBV18
DNA: TGTGCCAGCTCACCACAGGGGGCCTACGAGCAGTACTTC
CDR3: CASSPQGAYEQYF

size: .
D: .
J: TRBJ1-2
V: TRBV19
DNA: TGTGCCAGTACGGGAGCGAGGACGTACTATGGCTACACCTTC
CDR3: CASTGARTYYGYTF

size: .
D: TRBD1
J: TRBJ1-5
V: TRBV9
DNA: TGTGCCAGCAGCGCCAGACAGGGCGGGCAGCCCCAGCATTTT
CDR3: CASSARQGGQPQHF

size: .
D: TRBD1
J: TRBJ1-1
V: TRBV6-5
DNA: TGTGCCAGCAGGGAGACAGGGGGCACTGAAGCTTTCTTT
CDR3: CASRETGGTEAFF

size: .
D: .
J: TRBJ2-3
V: TRBV28
DNA: TGTGCCACCCTCGGGACCGAGGGGGAGGATACGCAGTATTTT
CDR3: CATLGTEGEDTQYF

size: .
D: TRBD1
J: TRBJ1-6
V: TRBV7-2
DNA: TGTGCCAGCAGCCCTCGGGACATTGTGGGGACAGGGAAGCCCCTCCACTTT
CDR3: CASSPRDIVGTGKPLHF

size: few
D: .
J: TRBJ1-1
V: TRBV4-1
DNA: TGCGCCAGCAGCCAAGATCCAGGGGAAAAACGCGAAGCTTTCTTT
CDR3: CASSQDPGEKREAFF

size: .
D: .
J: TRBJ2-1
V: TRBV15
DNA: TGTGCCACCAGCAGCCGTCGGGCCTACAATGAGCAGTTCTTC
CDR3: CATSSRRAYNEQFF

size: medium-sized
D: .
J: TRBJ1-6
V: TRBV7-8
DNA: TGTGCCAGCAGCTTAGACCAGACAGGATCTAATTCACCCCTCCACTTT
CDR3: CASSLDQTGSNSPLHF

size: .
D: .
J: TRBJ2-7
V: TRBV6-5
DNA: TGTGCCAGCAGTTACAGGGAACTAGGGGGATACGAGCAGTACTTC
CDR3: CASSYRELGGYEQYF

size: .
D: .
J: TRBJ1-2
V: TRBV18
DNA: TGTGCCAGCTCACCCGGCAGGCCCGGGGATAACTATGGCTACACCTTC
CDR3: CASSPGRPGDNYGYTF

size: .
D: .
J: TRBJ1-6
V: TRBV7-3
DNA: TGTGCCAGCAGCTTGGGGGGAGCCAATTCACCCCTCCACTTT
CDR3: CASSLGGANSPLHF

size: .
D: TRBD1
J: TRBJ1-4
V: TRBV6-5
DNA: TGTGCCAGCAGTCACGGGACAGGGACTAATGAAAAACTGTTTTTT
CDR3: CASSHGTGTNEKLFF

size: .
D: .
J: TRBJ2-7
V: TRBV11-2
DNA: TGTGCCAGCAGCTTAGATCAGGGCTACGAGCAGTACTTC
CDR3: CASSLDQGYEQYF

size: .
D: TRBD1
J: TRBJ1-6
V: TRBV3-1/TRBV3-2
DNA: TGTGCCAGCAGCCAAGATCCCATCCGGGACAGGGAGCCGGCGGCTTTTTATTCACCCCTCCACTTT
CDR3: CASSQDPIRDREPAAFYSPLHF

size: .
D: .
J: TRBJ1-1
V: TRBV29-1
DNA: TGCAGCGTCGCCCTAACGACAGGGAACACTGAAGCTTTCTTT
CDR3: CSVALTTGNTEAFF

size: .
D: TRBD1
J: TRBJ1-1
V: TRBV3-1/TRBV3-2
DNA: TGTGCCAGCAGCCCCGGGACAGGGGTTAACACTGAAGCTTTCTTT
CDR3: CASSPGTGVNTEAFF